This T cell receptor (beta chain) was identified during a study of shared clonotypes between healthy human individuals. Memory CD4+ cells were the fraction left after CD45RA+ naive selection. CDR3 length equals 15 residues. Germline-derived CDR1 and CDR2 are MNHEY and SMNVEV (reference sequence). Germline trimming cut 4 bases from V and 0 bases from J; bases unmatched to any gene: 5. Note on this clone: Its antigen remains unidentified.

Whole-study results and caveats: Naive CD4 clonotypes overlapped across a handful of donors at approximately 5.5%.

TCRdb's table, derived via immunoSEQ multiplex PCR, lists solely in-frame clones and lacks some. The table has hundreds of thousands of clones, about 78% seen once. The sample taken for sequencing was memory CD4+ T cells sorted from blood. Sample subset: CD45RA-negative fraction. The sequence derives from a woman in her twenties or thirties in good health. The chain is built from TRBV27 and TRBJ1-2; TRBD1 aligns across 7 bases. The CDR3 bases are TGTGCCAGCAGTTGGGACAGACTTACTAACTATGGCTACACCTTC. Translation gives CASSWDRLTNYGYTF.